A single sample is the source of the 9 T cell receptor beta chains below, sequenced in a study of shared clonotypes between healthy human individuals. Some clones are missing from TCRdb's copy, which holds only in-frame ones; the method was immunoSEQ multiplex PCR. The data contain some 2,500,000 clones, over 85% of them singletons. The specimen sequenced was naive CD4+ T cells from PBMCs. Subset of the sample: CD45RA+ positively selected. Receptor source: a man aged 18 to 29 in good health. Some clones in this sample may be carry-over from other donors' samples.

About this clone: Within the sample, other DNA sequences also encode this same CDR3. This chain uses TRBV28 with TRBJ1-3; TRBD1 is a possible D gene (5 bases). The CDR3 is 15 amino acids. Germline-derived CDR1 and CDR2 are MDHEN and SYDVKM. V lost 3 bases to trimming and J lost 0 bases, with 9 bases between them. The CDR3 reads CASSLVGTSGNTIYF. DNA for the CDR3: TGTGCCAGCAGTTTGGTCGGGACCTCTGGAAACACCATATATTTT.

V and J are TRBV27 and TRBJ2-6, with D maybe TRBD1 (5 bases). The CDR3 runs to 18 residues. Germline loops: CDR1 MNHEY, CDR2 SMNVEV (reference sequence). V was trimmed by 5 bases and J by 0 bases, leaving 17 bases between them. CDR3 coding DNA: TGTGCCAGCAGTAAAGACAGTGAACCTCCCTCTGGGGCCAACGTCCTGACTTTC. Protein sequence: CASSKDSEPPSGANVLTF.

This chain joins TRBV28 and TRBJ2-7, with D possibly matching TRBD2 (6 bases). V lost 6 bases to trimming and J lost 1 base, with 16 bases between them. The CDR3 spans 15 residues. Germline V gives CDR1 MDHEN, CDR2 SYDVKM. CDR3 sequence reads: CASSPWAAGSYEQYF. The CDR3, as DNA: TGTGCCAGCAGCCCATGGGCGGCGGGATCCTACGAGCAGTACTTC.

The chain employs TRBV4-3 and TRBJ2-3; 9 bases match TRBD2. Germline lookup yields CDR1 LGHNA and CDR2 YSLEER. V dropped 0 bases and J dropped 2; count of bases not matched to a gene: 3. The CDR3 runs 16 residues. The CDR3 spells CASSQEPSGVTDTQYF. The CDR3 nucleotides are TGCGCCAGCAGCCAAGAGCCTAGCGGGGTCACAGATACGCAGTATTTT.

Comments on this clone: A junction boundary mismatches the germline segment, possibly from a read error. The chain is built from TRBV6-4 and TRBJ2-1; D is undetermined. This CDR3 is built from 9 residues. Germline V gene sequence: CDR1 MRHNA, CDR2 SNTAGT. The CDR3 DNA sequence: TGTGCCAGCGGTGATGAGCAGTTCTTC. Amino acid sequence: CASGDEQFF.

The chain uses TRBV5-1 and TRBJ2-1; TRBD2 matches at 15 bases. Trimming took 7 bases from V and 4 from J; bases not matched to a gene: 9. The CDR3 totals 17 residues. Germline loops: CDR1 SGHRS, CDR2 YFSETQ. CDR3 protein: CASAPPGLAGGYNEQFF. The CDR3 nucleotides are TGCGCCAGCGCTCCACCGGGACTAGCGGGAGGTTACAATGAGCAGTTCTTC.

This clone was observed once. The CDR3 sequence: CASSLWDTNTEAFF. DNA of the CDR3: TGTGCCAGCAGCTTATGGGACACGAACACTGAAGCTTTCTTT. The chain carries TRBV5-5 and TRBJ1-1; possibly TRBD1 for D (6 bases). V was pared by 2 bases and J by 1 base, with 9 bases between. This CDR3 is 14 amino acids long. The V gene's germline CDR1 is SGHKS and CDR2 YYEKEE (reference sequence).

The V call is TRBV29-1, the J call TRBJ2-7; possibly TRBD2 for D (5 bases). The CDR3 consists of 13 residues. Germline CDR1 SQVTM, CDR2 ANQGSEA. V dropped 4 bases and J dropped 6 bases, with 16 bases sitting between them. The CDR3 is CSVVYGGLIEQYF. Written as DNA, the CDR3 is TGCAGCGTTGTTTACGGCGGGTTGATCGAGCAGTACTTC.

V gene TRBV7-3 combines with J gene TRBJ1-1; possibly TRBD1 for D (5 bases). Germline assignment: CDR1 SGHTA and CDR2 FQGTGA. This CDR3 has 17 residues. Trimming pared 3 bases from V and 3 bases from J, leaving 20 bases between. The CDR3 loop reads CASSFDAHRIKDTEAFF. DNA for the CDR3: TGTGCCAGCAGCTTTGACGCCCACAGGATCAAAGACACTGAAGCTTTCTTT. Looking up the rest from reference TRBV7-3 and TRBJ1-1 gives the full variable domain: GAGVSQTPSNKVTEKGKYVELRCDPISGHTALYWYRQSLGQGPEFLIYFQGTGAADDSGLPNDRFFAVRPEGSVSTLKIQRTERGDSAVYLCASSFDAHRIKDTEAFFGQGTRLTVV.